The text below deals with one T cell receptor beta chain. Its antigen remains unknown. This entry is derived from a study of beta chain features in type 1 diabetes. Study-wide results and limits: Comparison showed that naive, central memory and Treg TCRB repertoires appeared more similar among patients than among healthy donors. VDJ junctions in type 1 diabetes patients carried more deletions and fewer insertions. Among all four CD4+ subsets, Type 1 diabetes patients had TCRB CDR3s that were moderately but significantly shorter.

Every isolated RNA sample was fully reverse transcribed, so sequencing captured expressed TCRB transcripts. Each sample of naive, central memory or regulatory T cells had, on average, about 3.57 million reads. The method was immunoSEQ multiplex PCR; TCRdb's version includes in-frame clones alone and lacks a portion of them. Among 310,000 or so clones listed, 7.5% to 9% were seen once. Germline CDR1 is MNHEY and CDR2 is SMNVEV (reference sequence). The CDR3 runs 13 residues. Trimming took off 5 bases at V and 4 bases at J, with 11 bases between the two ends. The sample was central memory CD4+ T cells from blood. The origin of this receptor is a woman under 30 in good health. The V gene is TRBV27, the J gene TRBJ1-1; D gene uncertain. In DNA, the CDR3 is TGTGCCAGCAGTACGGACCCGCGCACTGAAGCTTTCTTT. This gives the protein CASSTDPRTEAFF.